A selection of T cell receptor beta chains follows, all from one sample in a study of T cells in Graves' hyperthyroidism and ophthalmopathy. TCRdb re-called the multiplex PCR reads with MiXCR, one entry per CDR3 protein. The table has roughly 500,000 distinct CDR3 sequences, about 16% seen once; the top ten hold approximately 30%. Sequenced: blood. The receptors shown here come from a woman in her twenties or thirties with Graves' ophthalmopathy. The CDR3 runs from the conserved cysteine through the conserved F or W. D genes are given only for firm matches. Rows may omit the clone size; those that give it use once, few, many or a size class.

V,J,size,D,DNA,CDR3
TRBV24-1,TRBJ1-1,many,.,TGTGCCACCAGTGATTTATCCGGGACTGAAGCTTTCTTT,CATSDLSGTEAFF
TRBV12-3/TRBV12-4,TRBJ2-2,.,.,TGTGCCAGCCGCGGGTGGGCGGGGACCGGAGAGCTGTTTTTT,CASRGWAGTGELFF
TRBV28,TRBJ2-3,many,TRBD2,TGTGCCAGCAGTTCTATCGGACTAGCGGGAGAAACAGATACGCAGTATTTT,CASSSIGLAGETDTQYF
TRBV5-1,TRBJ2-5,few,TRBD1,TGCGCCAGCAGCCTTACGGACAGGGGGAAGGGGGAGACCCAGTACTTC,CASSLTDRGKGETQYF
TRBV30,TRBJ2-1,many,.,TGTGCCTGGAGTGTAGGTCTAGAGGGAGTCGATGAGCAGTTCTTC,CAWSVGLEGVDEQFF
TRBV7-2,TRBJ2-2,.,TRBD2,TGTGCCAGCAGCTTAGTCCCACGAGGCAGCGGGAGGGCCCGGACCGGGGAGCTGTTTTTT,CASSLVPRGSGRARTGELFF
TRBV7-9,TRBJ2-7,many,.,TGTGCCCTTGGGGGGTACGAGCAGTACTTC,CALGGYEQYF
TRBV11-3,TRBJ2-3,many,.,TGTGCCAGCAGCTCGGACGGGACCCCGACAGATACGCAGTATTTT,CASSSDGTPTDTQYF
TRBV30,TRBJ2-7,many,.,TGTGCCTGGAGTGATAAACAACTTAATTACTACGAGCAGTACTTC,CAWSDKQLNYYEQYF
TRBV4-1,TRBJ1-1,many,.,TGCGCCAGCAGCCAAGCTCCGATGGAAGCTTTCTTT,CASSQAPMEAFF
TRBV29-1,TRBJ1-1,few,.,TGCAGCGTCCTGACGGACGCTTCAAACACTGAAGCTTTCTTT,CSVLTDASNTEAFF
TRBV3-1,TRBJ2-5,few,.,TGTGCCAGCAGAACTGTAGAGACCCAGTACTTC,CASRTVETQYF
TRBV28,TRBJ2-3,many,TRBD2,TGTGCCAGCAGTCCCTTGGGGCGGGAGGGTTTTACGCAGTATTTT,CASSPLGREGFTQYF
TRBV20-1,TRBJ1-4,few,.,TGCAGTGCTAGAGAGGGGGGGAATGAAAAACTGTTTTTT,CSAREGGNEKLFF
TRBV24-1,TRBJ1-2,.,.,TGTGCCACCAGTGATCCCCCCGGGGAACCTAACTATGGCTACACCTTC,CATSDPPGEPNYGYTF
TRBV10-3,TRBJ2-7,many,.,TGTGCCATCTCGGGGGCCGGGGTTTCCTACGAGCAGTACTTC,CAISGAGVSYEQYF
TRBV5-1,TRBJ2-2,few,TRBD2,TGCGCCAGCAGCACTGGACTAGCTTATTCCGGGGAGCTGTTTTTT,CASSTGLAYSGELFF